The 2 T cell receptor beta chains reported below all come from one sample, sequenced in a study of cytomegalovirus exposure and HLA in healthy donors. Vbeta (60) and Jbeta (13) primers were used in the PCR. Sequencing used immunoSEQ multiplex PCR; TCRdb keeps in-frame clones, though not all of them. This table has hundreds of thousands of clones, over 60% appearing once. The sequencing sample was made of PBMCs. The source is a man aged 18 to 30 in good health and CMV-seronegative.

This chain connects TRBV13 to TRBJ2-1; 8 bases fit TRBD2. Germline V gene lookup returns CDR1 PRHDT and CDR2 FYEKMQ (reference sequence). J was trimmed by 5 bases and V by 3 bases; bases with no gene match: 12. The length of the CDR3 is 17 residues. The DNA of the CDR3 is TGTGCCAGCAGCTTCATGAGCCGGGCGGGGGGTCACAATGAGCAGTTCTTC. It yields the protein CASSFMSRAGGHNEQFF.

The chain combines TRBV6-1 with TRBJ2-7, with D tentatively TRBD2 (5 bases). The germline V and J ends were trimmed by 5 bases and 3 bases, with 11 bases remaining between them. Germline assignment: CDR1 MNHNS and CDR2 SASEGT. The CDR3 loop spans 13 amino acids. Written as DNA, the CDR3 is TGTGCCAGCAGTCGGAGGCGTATCTACGAGCAGTACTTC. Its protein product is CASSRRRIYEQYF.